This TCR beta chain came from a study of cytomegalovirus exposure and HLA in healthy donors. Study overall: Genetic ancestry analysis placed under 90% of the 400 or so donors that were genotyped in the Caucasian-associated cluster.

Germline CDR1 MNHNY, CDR2 SVGAGI (reference sequence). With V trimmed by 6 bases and J by 8 bases, 7 bases remained unmatched. This CDR3 has 15 amino acids. PCR employed 60 Vbeta and 13 Jbeta primers. TCRdb's table, derived via immunoSEQ multiplex PCR, lists solely in-frame clones and lacks some. This repertoire shows just over 95,000 clones, less than 80% found once; its top ten account for about 4%. Findings of the study overall: Later, an analysis found that common viral pathogens appeared to be linked with several of the most significant clusters. There were a few CMV-associated chains whose specificity for CMV antigens was confirmed in vitro. In presence/absence analyses, roughly uniform sequencing depth across donors was assumed.

This clone has a handful of counts. Its antigen is not known. The rearrangement uses TRBV6-6 and TRBJ2-1; TRBD2 aligns across 13 bases. The sequenced material came from PBMCs. This TCR was recovered from a woman aged 40 to 55 in good health and CMV-seropositive. CDR3 sequence: CASRPGLAGRDEQFF. For the CDR3, the DNA is TGTGCCAGCAGGCCGGGACTAGCGGGACGGGATGAGCAGTTCTTC.